Shown below are 16 T cell receptor beta chains from a single sample sequenced in a study of cytomegalovirus exposure and HLA in healthy donors. 13 Jbeta primers and 60 Vbeta primers were used for the PCR. Here immunoSEQ multiplex PCR was the method, and the copy in TCRdb shows in-frame clones only, minus some. The sample holds roughly 120,000 clones, more than 65% seen once. Sample: PBMCs. All receptors come from a woman under 30 in good health and CMV-seronegative.

The chain is built from TRBV9 and TRBJ1-2, with 7 bases that match TRBD1. CDR1 is SGDLS and CDR2 is YYNGEE in the germline V gene. Trimming at V came to 4 bases and at J to 6 bases, leaving 9 bases not matched to a gene. The CDR3 covers 14 residues. The CDR3 protein is CASSRLGTADGYTF. The CDR3 DNA reads as TGTGCCAGCAGCAGACTAGGGACAGCGGATGGCTACACCTTC.

V gene TRBV27 combines with J gene TRBJ1-5, with D perhaps matching TRBD1 (5 bases). Germline CDR1 reads MNHEY; CDR2 reads SMNVEV (reference sequence). There are 14 residues in the CDR3. V was trimmed by 3 bases and J by 4 bases, leaving 10 bases between them. This chain's CDR3 is CASSFGGLNQPQHF. In nucleotides, the CDR3 is TGTGCCAGCAGTTTCGGGGGTTTGAATCAGCCCCAGCATTTT.

The chain combines TRBV19 with TRBJ1-4; 7 bases line up with TRBD1. Germline V lookup: CDR1 LNHDA, CDR2 SQIVND (reference sequence). V lost 2 bases and J lost 5; bases outside the gene matches: 11. This CDR3 has 17 residues. CDR3 bases: TGTGCCAGTAGTATACCAGGTGCGGGACAGCTAAATGAAAAACTGTTTTTT. As protein: CASSIPGAGQLNEKLFF.

V usage is TRBV27 and J usage is TRBJ1-6, with a weak D call TRBD1 (6 bases). V lost 2 bases to trimming and J lost 7 bases, with 12 bases between them. The CDR3 loop spans 15 amino acids. Per germline, CDR1 MNHEY and CDR2 SMNVEV (reference sequence). The CDR3 protein is CASSLRTGLNSPLHF. The CDR3 DNA reads as TGTGCCAGCAGTTTACGCACAGGGCTGAATTCACCCCTCCACTTT.

This clone was recorded once. J is TRBJ2-5 and V is TRBV6-1; 8 bases are a match to TRBD2. This CDR3 comprises 16 residues. The trim removed 0 bases at V and 4 bases at J, leaving 7 bases unmatched. Germline assignment: CDR1 MNHNS and CDR2 SASEGT. The CDR3: CASSEAAGLATETQYF. The DNA of the CDR3 is TGTGCCAGCAGTGAAGCTGCCGGACTAGCAACAGAGACCCAGTACTTC.

The rearrangement joins TRBV11-2 to TRBJ2-5, with 8 nucleotides matching TRBD2. The trim removed 6 bases at V and 4 bases at J, leaving 10 bases unmatched. The CDR3 loop spans 15 amino acids. Germline V gives CDR1 SGHAT, CDR2 FQNNGV. The CDR3 sequence is CASSFTGGSGETQYF. The CDR3 coding sequence is TGTGCCAGCAGTTTCACGGGAGGGTCAGGAGAGACCCAGTACTTC.

In this sample, this clone turned up once. J is TRBJ2-4 and V is TRBV6-6, with unresolved D. The V gene lost 0 bases and the J gene lost 4 bases, with 4 bases spanning the gap. Germline V gene sequence: CDR1 MNHNY, CDR2 SVGAGI (reference sequence). This CDR3 spans 13 amino acids. CDR3 in amino acids: CASSYSSKNIQYF. The CDR3 DNA reads TGTGCCAGCAGTTACTCTAGTAAAAACATTCAGTACTTC.

This sequence joins TRBV4-2 and TRBJ2-7; the match to TRBD1 covers 7 bases. The V segment lost 8 bases and the J segment 4 bases; nucleotides outside the gene matches: 5. The CDR3 runs to 12 residues. Germline-derived CDR1 and CDR2 are LGHNA and YNFKEQ. The CDR3 region is CASQGEEYEQYF. DNA for the CDR3: TGTGCCAGCCAGGGGGAAGAGTACGAGCAGTACTTC.

In DNA, the CDR3 is TGCAGCGTGGGAACAGGGTCGAACACCGGGGAGCTGTTTTTT. Amino acid sequence: CSVGTGSNTGELFF. The V gene is TRBV29-1, the J gene TRBJ2-2, with a possible D match to TRBD1 (6 bases). CDR1 is SQVTM and CDR2 is ANQGSEA in the germline V gene. This CDR3 is built from 14 residues. V lost 6 bases, J lost 0 bases, and 11 bases lay in between.

This chain uses TRBV12-5 with TRBJ2-3, with a weak D call TRBD1 (5 bases). Germline V gene data show CDR1 as LGHNT and CDR2 as FRNRAP. CDR3 length equals 17 residues. The germline V and J ends were trimmed by 4 bases and 7 bases, with 24 bases remaining between them. CDR3 residues: CASGSPGPLTLDNTQYF. CDR3 nucleotides: TGTGCTAGTGGTTCCCCGGGTCCCTTGACCCTGGACAATACGCAGTATTTT.

V is TRBV10-3 and J is TRBJ2-1; 8 nucleotides match TRBD2. CDR1 ENHRY and CDR2 SYGVKD come from the germline V gene. The CDR3 sequence is 14 residues long. Trimming at V came to 8 bases and at J to 6 bases, leaving 9 bases not matched to a gene. CDR3 DNA: TGTGCCATCGGGGGCGGGAGGATGTTCAATGAGCAGTTCTTC. Protein: CAIGGGRMFNEQFF.

The chain couples TRBV19 to TRBJ1-5; possible D gene TRBD1, 5 bases. CDR1 and CDR2 from the germline V gene are LNHDA and SQIVND (reference sequence). Trimming stripped 6 bases from V and 3 bases from J, with 15 bases between. The CDR3 is 15 residues long. CDR3 in amino acids: CASSDTPGNNQPQHF. The CDR3 nucleotides read TGTGCCAGTAGCGATACCCCAGGGAACAATCAGCCCCAGCATTTT.

CDR3 sequence reads: CASRLALANTGELFF. The CDR3 DNA is TGCGCCAGCCGACTAGCGTTAGCGAACACCGGGGAGCTGTTTTTT. The rearrangement uses TRBV5-1 and TRBJ2-2, with 8 bases fitting TRBD2. The germline gives CDR1 SGHRS, CDR2 YFSETQ. Trimming cost V 7 bases and J 0 bases; bases outside gene matches: 5. The CDR3 consists of 15 residues.

The CDR3, as DNA: TGCGCCAGCAGCTTGGCCTTGGGGACAACGAACACTGAAGCTTTCTTT. Its protein is CASSLALGTTNTEAFF. The rearrangement links TRBV5-1 to TRBJ1-1; possible D gene TRBD1, 6 bases. Trimming shortened V by 0 bases and J by 1 base, and 13 bases separated the two germline ends. Germline V gene sequence: CDR1 SGHRS, CDR2 YFSETQ. This CDR3 region has 16 residues.

The J gene is TRBJ1-6, the V gene TRBV30; D perhaps matches TRBD1 (5 bases). The V end was cut by 3 bases, the J end by 9 bases, with 18 bases between. The CDR3 extends over 15 amino acids. Per the germline V gene, CDR1 is GTSNPN and CDR2 is SVGIG (reference sequence). CDR3 in amino acids: CAWRGGGGLLSPLHF. In nucleotides, the CDR3 is TGTGCCTGGAGGGGTGGGGGAGGCCTTCTTTCACCCCTCCACTTT.

The chain couples TRBV7-6 to TRBJ1-1, with no clear D. Germline V gives CDR1 SGHVS, CDR2 FNYEAQ. The CDR3 is 13 residues long. V was pared by 5 bases and J by 7 bases, with 14 bases between. The CDR3 region has the DNA TGTGCCAGCAGCGTCGGGGTGGAGGTTGAAGCTTTCTTT. It specifies CASSVGVEVEAFF.